The TCR beta chain under discussion was sequenced for a study of cytomegalovirus exposure and HLA in healthy donors. Primers for the PCR totalled 60 Vbeta and 13 Jbeta. Sequencing used immunoSEQ multiplex PCR; TCRdb keeps in-frame clones, though not all of them. This sample has 200,000 or so clones, with 82% found just once. This clone was found a few times. No antigen is known for it. Study conclusions and caveats: A list of approximately 160 TCR beta chains associated with cytomegalovirus was given.

The ends were cut back, 3 bases at V and 2 bases at J, with 21 bases in the middle. CDR3 size: 17 residues. Germline V gene sequence: CDR1 SGHRS, CDR2 YFSETQ. The chain has TRBV5-1 and TRBJ2-7; D may be TRBD1 (7 bases). This receptor was obtained from a boy between 2 and 10 years old in good health and CMV-seronegative. Sequenced input: PBMCs. The CDR3 nucleotides are TGCGCCAGCAGCTGGAGGGGTGGACAGGCCATTACCTACGAGCAGTACTTC. It specifies CASSWRGGQAITYEQYF.